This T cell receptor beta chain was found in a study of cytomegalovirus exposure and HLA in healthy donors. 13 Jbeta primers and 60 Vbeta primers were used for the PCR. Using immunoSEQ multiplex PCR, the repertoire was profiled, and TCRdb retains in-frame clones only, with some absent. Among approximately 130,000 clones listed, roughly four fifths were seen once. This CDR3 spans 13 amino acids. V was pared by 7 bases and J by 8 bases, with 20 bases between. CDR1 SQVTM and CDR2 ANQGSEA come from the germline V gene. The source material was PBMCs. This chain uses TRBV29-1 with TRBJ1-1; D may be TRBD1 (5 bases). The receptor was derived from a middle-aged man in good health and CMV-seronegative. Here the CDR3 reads CSAGLVIGAEAFF. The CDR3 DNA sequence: TGCAGCGCTGGCCTGGTGATAGGGGCCGAAGCTTTCTTT.